This T cell receptor beta chain came from a study of blood T cells in healthy people across ages (dated by TCRdb to between 2014 and 2017). Regarding the study in general: In model experiments, roughly one uniquely barcoded TCR beta cDNA molecule per two T cells was captured by template switching. To track age-related changes in TCR beta repertoire diversity, the study relied on deep sequencing normalized with unique cDNA molecular identifiers. The donors were split into four age groups: young (average 16 years), middle-aged (roughly 39), aged (around 67) and long-lived (roughly 77). The study analyzed two additional independent replicas of 1 million unique cDNA reads from the same blood draw for two donors, one aged 18 to 29 and one aged 80 or older.

The trim is 6 bases for V and 3 bases for J, with a gap of 18 bases between the germline ends. Measured from the cysteine to the phenylalanine, the CDR3 is 14 residues long. The DNA shown is the 42-base CDR3, in frame from base 1. CDR1 and CDR2 were assigned from the germline V gene as SQVTM and ANQGSEA. The library was produced with 5' RACE. Reads for this sample came from an Illumina HiSeq 2500. A second PCR of roughly 6 to 12 cycles was run with a J-beta primer mix and a sample-barcoded 5' primer. A unique molecular identifier was introduced onto each TCR beta cDNA molecule by a template-switch 5' adaptor carrying 12 random nucleotides. At least 2.5 million CDR3-containing paired-end reads were obtained from each sample. The Mint cDNA synthesis kit, primed by a TRBC-specific oligonucleotide, was used to synthesize first-strand cDNA from all RNA. All cDNA was treated with uracil-DNA glycosylase and then went through a first 18-cycle PCR with the universal primers M1SS and BC2_uni_R. In the authors' own workflow: For normalization, 1 million high-quality reads were randomly selected from each sample, with every read carrying a distinct molecular identifier. Instead of being binned into consensus sequences, reads that shared molecular identifiers were thrown out. MiTCR, set to a Q25 quality threshold and the strictest error-elimination algorithm, was used for CDR3 identification, clonotype clustering and error correction. A nonparametric unseen species model using Euler transformation provided a lower-bound estimate of total TCR beta diversity. Clones were called with MiXCR by TCRdb after fastp trimmed the public reads at Q25, and only in-frame beta chains were retained. For every CDR3 protein sequence, its rows merge into one entry that carries the most common genes and DNA. The V and J calls were determined by TCRdb, not by the authors. Here the sample has roughly 1,100,000 distinct CDR3 sequences; roughly 24% occur a single time. Less than 0.75% of the sample comes from the top ten.

The paper's findings and limits, for the study overall: Since profiling was done on bulk unsorted PBMCs, naive and antigen-experienced compartments could not be conclusively compared. Because donor CMV infection status was unknown, age-related changes in expanded clonotypes were potentially confounded. There was a strong correlation between observed TCR beta diversity and the percentage of naive T cells measured by flow cytometry. The long-lived group showed more naive CD4+ T cells, fewer expanded clones and increased TCR diversity than the aged group, suggesting age selection. Observed TCR beta diversity per million T cells fell roughly linearly with age, and a significant reduction was already apparent by age about 38. Estimates of total diversity from one million sequenced T cells were regarded as lower bounds and underestimates.

The roughly 37 donors, aged about 6 to 95 years, were systemically healthy Caucasian individuals from Russia. Each donor gave ten milliliters of peripheral blood, drawn into EDTA-treated Vacutainer tubes. Ficoll-Paque density-gradient centrifugation was used to isolate PBMCs, with at least 7 million obtained per sample. Total RNA was extracted from PBMCs with Trizol reagent, with at least 6 micrograms obtained per sample. For every donor, flow cytometry on a PBMC aliquot measured the percentage of naive CD45RAhigh/CD27high T cells. This clonotype was seen only a few times. It lacks a known antigen. Base quality data are lacking; no much larger clone is found one base away. These same records also appear under a second study, on T cells of mothers and their children. Per the second study: The donors were nine systemically healthy Caucasian individuals, made up of three mothers and their six children. cDNA synthesis consumed the entire amount of extracted RNA, loaded at about 1.5 ug RNA in each 15 ul reaction. In the second PCR, the M1S primer introduced both the sample barcodes and 2-4 random nucleotides. Over 9 million TCR beta CDR3 reads came from each mother, compared with some 3.1 million reads from each child. Thymic selection shapes the output of TCR recombination in a similar way in related and unrelated pairs, and inherited differences have a minor effect. Normalized repertoire overlap was always slightly but never significantly higher in related than unrelated mother-child pairs. Persistent microchimeric T cell clones were not detected, at a sensitivity of 95 to 100 clones per million clonotypes. Deep NGS was used in the study to compare the TCR beta repertoires of mothers and children and to look for features that separate related mother-child pairs from unrelated individuals. The mean age was roughly 40 +/- 4 years for the mothers and roughly 10 +/- 4 years for the children. Libraries were sequenced on Illumina HiSeq 2000 with 100+100 nt paired-end reads after adapter ligation with NEBNext reagents. To prevent cross-contamination, the mother and child libraries were prepared one month apart and sequenced in separate runs. Between roughly 500,000 and 2,300,000 distinct TCR beta clonotypes were identified per donor. Naive TCR beta clonotypes were estimated from low-frequency clonotypes matched to each donor's FACS-determined naive share, without sorting.

The clonotype was recovered from a girl aged 2-10 years in good health. The sequence joins TRBV29-1 to TRBJ2-7; the D gene is perhaps TRBD1, from 5 matching bases. The source material was blood. The DNA sequence is given as TGCAGCGTCGGCCCTAAGGCAGGGCTCTACGAGCAGTACTTC. Its translation reads: CSVGPKAGLYEQYF.